This T cell receptor (beta chain) was captured by sequencing in a study of vaccination and CD4 T cells after COVID-19 (dated 2022 in TCRdb). Study-wide context: SARS-CoV-2 positivity had been established in the convalescent patients by nasal swab PCR, and mild disease was recorded in several of these patients and severe disease in one. A few convalescent patients gave samples both early after vaccination (day 14) and late after vaccination (days 161 to 241). In 10 COVID-19 convalescent patients and a handful of infection-naive healthy vaccine recipients, researchers compared the spike-specific CD4+ TCR repertoire from before mRNA vaccination with the repertoire from after. Six males and four females were included in the convalescent cohort, with two Hispanic individuals, seven Caucasians, two Asians and one multiracial person represented. Post-vaccine blood samples were collected a median of about 72 days after the second vaccine dose, ranging from about 13 to 250 days. The cultures were stimulated with overlapping spike peptide pools from SARS-CoV-2 and from the common cold coronaviruses HCoV-NL63, HCoV-OC43 and HCoV-229E. Each participant got two doses of either the Pfizer-BioNTech BNT162b2 vaccine (n=8) or the Moderna mRNA-1273 vaccine (n=2). As controls, cultures received a CEFX viral epitope pool (the positive control), an HIV-1 Nef peptide pool (the negative control), or no peptide at all. Post-COVID blood samples from convalescent patients were collected a median of about 100 days after diagnosis, with a range of about 35 to 161 days. Findings and caveats that apply to the study as a whole: Of the vaccine-specific clones found in convalescent patients, nearly all (304 of 307) were mono-reactive for SARS-CoV-2 spike instead of being cross-reactive with common cold coronaviruses. The median number of SARS-CoV-2-reactive clonotypes rose from around 20 after infection to a few dozen after vaccination, but the change was not significant. Among convalescent patients, a median about 90% of the SARS-CoV-2-reactive clones seen after vaccination appeared only after vaccination, which suggests priming specific to the vaccine. The number of convalescent patients in the study was relatively small, and the study did not examine early timepoints following natural infection.

Receptor libraries were prepared by PCR. At the Johns Hopkins FTIC core, DNA from the cultured CD4+ T cells underwent TCR sequencing with the Oncomine TCR Beta short-read assay. Genomic DNA was extracted from the cultured CD4+ T cells with the QIAamp micro DNA kit. Oncomine TCR Beta libraries from cultured CD4+ T cells were pooled using unique dual indexes and sequenced on an Illumina iSeq 100. As for the authors' bioinformatics: Non-productive sequences were filtered out, and CDR3s that did not start with C, did not end with F or W, or were shorter than 7 amino acids were discarded. The MANAFEST web application identified antigen-specific clonotypes by comparing peptide-stimulated wells against reference wells and other culture wells. Positive clones required FDR below 0.05, an odds ratio above 5, and productive frequency above 0.1% in at least two of three replicate wells. A clonotype was classed as cross-reactive if the clonotype showed significant expansion both in SARS-CoV-2 spike wells and in at least one common cold coronavirus spike condition. CDR3 homology was assessed with Levenshtein distances (stringdist) and unrooted phylogenetic trees (ape) in R version 3.6.1. TCRdb passed the public sequencing reads through fastp at Q25 and MiXCR, retaining productive beta sequences. Identical CDR3 proteins give one entry, which carries the most common genes and DNA. It is TCRdb's table, rather than the study itself, that gives the V and J calls and clone size. In all, the sample holds about 21,000 distinct CDR3 sequences, and about 43% of those were seen once. The ten largest clones take up about an eighth of the sample.

V lost 7 bases and J lost 4 bases, and the count of bases not matched to a germline gene is 5. The CDR3 runs 13 residues from the cysteine to the phenylalanine. The CDR3 DNA has 39 bases and is translated from base 1. Based on the germline V gene (reference sequence), the CDR1 and CDR2 sequences are LNHDA and SQIVND. The time point label here, explained by the study, means: late sampling 161 to 241 days after vaccination in a few convalescent patients. This specimen's treatment or condition label, interpreted: 10-day PBMC culture with coronavirus spike peptide pools or control peptides (ViraFEST assay). To expand antigen-specific T cells with peptide pools and then pick out the expanded clonotypes through TCR sequencing, the study relied on the ViraFEST assay. The convalescent patients' positive SARS-CoV-2 PCR tests were from March to December 2020, which was before the Alpha, Beta and Delta variants emerged in the United States. Each well held fewer than 2.5 million PBMCs cultured with approximately 10 ug/ml peptide pools in IMDM containing approximately 5% human AB serum and approximately 10 IU/ml IL-2. Half of the culture medium was replaced with fresh IL-2-containing medium on days 3 and 7. Once the cells had been in culture for around 10 days, the EasySep CD4+ T cell isolation kit was used to isolate CD4+ T cells by negative selection. Ficoll-Paque Plus gradient centrifugation was used to isolate PBMCs from whole blood, and the isolated PBMCs were then either used fresh or cryopreserved at -140C. Triplicate wells were generally used for each culture condition.

This clonotype was observed a single time. This receptor's antigen is unknown. Per-base qualities were not stored, and no clone one base away is much larger. One read alone lends weak support. This clonotype was sampled from a human donor who had recovered from COVID-19. The sample here was CD4+ T cells from blood, cultured in vitro, taken about 7 months after SARS-CoV-2 vaccination. The chain is encoded by TRBV19 joined to TRBJ2-5, with TRBD1 identical over 8 junction bases. The DNA sequence reads TGTGCCAGTAAGGACAGGGTAGTAGAGACCCAGTACTTC. Its coded protein is CASKDRVVETQYF.